This TCR beta chain was sequenced during a study of control samples from healthy donors and cancer patients (dated by TCRdb to 2020 to 2022). This clone was seen only a few times. The antigen it binds to is not known. Per-base qualities were not stored, and no clone one base away is much larger. V is trimmed back by 6 bases and J by 2 bases, and the junction contains 7 bases that no gene match accounts for. The CDR1 and CDR2 encoded by the germline V gene are SGHDN and FVKESK. CDR3 length: 15 amino acids, cysteine to phenylalanine. Of all the DNA, just the CDR3 is kept, 45 bases in frame from base 1. The library was prepared using the immunoSEQ multiplex PCR assay. TCRdb re-hosts the immuneACCESS table, in-frame sequences only. Its copies lack some clones; in the studies checked, an unresolved V gene accounts for under half of them, and the cause for the rest is not known. The sample table records 60,000 to 65,000 clones; approximately 85% of these occur just once. The ten biggest clones cover approximately 5% of the sample.

The sample comprised blood. This receptor was taken from a man in his forties in good health. The sequence is built from TRBV14 and TRBJ2-7; the junction holds 10 bases that match TRBD2. The CDR3 has the sequence CASSPSGSSPYEQYF. The sequenced DNA is TGTGCCAGCAGTCCTAGCGGGAGTAGCCCCTACGAGCAGTACTTC.